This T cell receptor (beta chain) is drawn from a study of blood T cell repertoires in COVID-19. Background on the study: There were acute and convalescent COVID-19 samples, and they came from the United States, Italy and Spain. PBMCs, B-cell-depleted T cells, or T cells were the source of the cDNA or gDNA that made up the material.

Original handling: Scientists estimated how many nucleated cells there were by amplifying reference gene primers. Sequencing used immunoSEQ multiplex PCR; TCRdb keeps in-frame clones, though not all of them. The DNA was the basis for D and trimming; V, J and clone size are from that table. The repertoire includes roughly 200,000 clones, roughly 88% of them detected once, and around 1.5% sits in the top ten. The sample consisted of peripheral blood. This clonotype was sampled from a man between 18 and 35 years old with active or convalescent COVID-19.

The CDR3 reads CASSKRGGSRDTQYF. CDR3 nucleotide sequence: TGTGCCAGCAGCAAGAGGGGGGGCTCCCGAGATACGCAGTATTTT. The genes are TRBV28 and TRBJ2-3; D is possibly TRBD2 (7 bases). The V gene lost 6 bases and the J gene lost 5 bases, with 18 bases spanning the gap. In germline, CDR1 is MDHEN, CDR2 SYDVKM. The CDR3 extends over 15 amino acids.